This note documents a single T cell receptor (beta chain) sequence. Its antigen is as yet unknown. The source of the sample is a study of cytomegalovirus exposure and HLA in healthy donors. Notes on the study in general: TCR beta V- and J-gene trimming, according to a later analysis, was linked to a missense DCLRE1C variant. In terms of immune exposure information, only CMV serostatus was available. Researchers counted 164 TCR beta chains as cytomegalovirus-associated.

The PCR made use of 60 Vbeta and 13 Jbeta primers. Assay: immunoSEQ multiplex PCR; the TCRdb copy retains only in-frame clones and omits some. Of tens of thousands of clones listed, about 62% are singletons. The CDR3 length is 16 residues. With 0 bases clipped from V and 1 base from J, the junction kept 5 bases outside the gene matches. Germline V lookup: CDR1 SGDLS, CDR2 YYNGEE. The material sequenced was PBMCs. The TCR comes from a man aged 25 to 40 in good health and CMV-seronegative. This chain connects TRBV9 to TRBJ2-3; TRBD2 matches 7 bases. The DNA for the CDR3 is TGTGCCAGCAGCGTAGCACTAGCGTTAGGCACAGATACGCAGTATTTT. Encoded protein: CASSVALALGTDTQYF. Variable domain in full (rest from reference TRBV9 and TRBJ2-3): DSGVTQTPKHLITATGQRVTLRCSPRSGDLSVYWYQQSLDQGLQFLIQYYNGEERAKGNILERFSAQQFPDLHSELNLSSLELGDSALYFCASSVALALGTDTQYFGPGTRLTVL.